Presented here are 7 T cell receptor beta chains from one specimen sequenced in a study of shared clonotypes between healthy human individuals. Method: immunoSEQ multiplex PCR; TCRdb's copy keeps in-frame clones and lacks some. Of fewer than 1.8 million clones in the sample, about 98.5% were seen once. Sequencing input: naive CD4+ T cells sorted from blood. Subset indicated: CD45RA+ positively selected. These TCRs come from a man aged 25 to 40 in good health.

The rearrangement uses TRBV28 and TRBJ2-7; perhaps TRBD1 as D (7 bases). This CDR3 comprises 15 residues. V was shortened by 7 bases and J by 3 bases, with 19 bases between the two germline ends. CDR1 MDHEN and CDR2 SYDVKM come from the germline V gene. The CDR3 loop reads CASTPSRDRVYEQYF. Here the CDR3 DNA reads TGTGCCAGCACGCCGTCGCGGGACAGAGTCTACGAGCAGTACTTC.

The gene calls are TRBV11-2 and TRBJ1-5; D ambiguous. Germline values: CDR1 SGHAT, CDR2 FQNNGV. The length of the CDR3 is 13 residues. V shed 3 bases and J shed 5 bases, with 8 bases lying between them. CDR3 bases: TGTGCCAGCAGCTTTGATCCTGATCAGCCCCAGCATTTT. This codes for CASSFDPDQPQHF.

The rearrangement joins TRBV15 to TRBJ1-2, with TRBD1 as a possible D gene (5 bases). The CDR3 is 16 amino acids. With 4 bases removed from V and 1 base from J, the gap between germline ends came to 16 bases. The germline CDR1 and CDR2 sequences are LNHNV and YYDKDF (reference sequence). CDR3 bases: TGTGCCACCAGCACCATTAACAGGCATAATAACTATGGCTACACCTTC. Its translation is CATSTINRHNNYGYTF.

The chain uses TRBV4-1 and TRBJ2-7; D gene unclear. The CDR3 is 12 amino acids. V was shortened by 6 bases and J by 6 bases, with 12 bases between the two germline ends. The V gene's germline CDR1 is MGHRA and CDR2 YSYEKL. In nucleotides, the CDR3 is TGCGCCAGCAGTCCCGCCCCGGGCGAGCAGTACTTC. It yields the protein CASSPAPGEQYF.

This rearrangement joins TRBV6-6 to TRBJ2-5, with TRBD2 identical over 7 bases. The V gene end was trimmed by 7 bases and the J gene end by 7 bases; junction bases not matched to a gene: 15. This CDR3 is built from 15 residues. The germline gives CDR1 MNHNY, CDR2 SVGAGI (reference sequence). The chain's CDR3 is CASTGVLSPSGTQYF. CDR3 DNA: TGTGCCAGCACCGGCGTGTTGTCGCCTAGCGGGACCCAGTACTTC.

This clone showed up just once. J is TRBJ2-7 and V is TRBV28; D unclear. Trimming pared 8 bases from V and 2 bases from J, leaving 16 bases between. CDR3 length equals 14 residues. Germline V gives CDR1 MDHEN, CDR2 SYDVKM. This CDR3 reads CASHEASRPYEQYF. CDR3 nucleotide sequence: TGTGCCAGCCATGAGGCCAGTCGCCCCTACGAGCAGTACTTC. Variable domain in full (rest from reference TRBV28 and TRBJ2-7): DVKVTQSSRYLVKRTGEKVFLECVQDMDHENMFWYRQDPGLGLRLIYFSYDVKMKEKGDIPEGYSVSREKKERFSLILESASTNQTSMYLCASHEASRPYEQYFGPGTRLTVT.

The gene calls are TRBV6-5 and TRBJ2-7, with 7 bases that match TRBD2. Germline V CDR1 and CDR2: MNHEY, SVGAGI. There are 15 residues in the CDR3. Trimming took 1 base from V and 4 from J; bases not matched to a gene: 7. CDR3 nucleotides: TGTGCCAGCAGTTACTGGGCTAGCGGAGATTACGAGCAGTACTTC. Its protein is CASSYWASGDYEQYF.